The sequence of this T cell receptor beta chain was determined in a study of T cell changes during pregnancy in multiple sclerosis. Clones were read by immunoSEQ multiplex PCR, and TCRdb kept only the in-frame ones, dropping some. Here the sample spans about 120,000 clones, approximately 95% being singletons. This sequence was found in a female donor with multiple sclerosis, enrolled in a pregnancy study. The source material was peripheral blood, sampled before pregnancy.

In DNA, the CDR3 is TGTGCCAGCAACGGCAGGGGCACTGAAGCTTTCTTT. Protein: CASNGRGTEAFF. V and J are TRBV6-6 and TRBJ1-1; D is possibly TRBD1 (6 bases). Between the trimmed V and J ends, which lost 7 bases and 4 bases, there was a span of 10 bases. CDR3 size: 12 residues. CDR1 is MNHNY and CDR2 is SVGAGI in the germline V gene (reference sequence).